A selection of T cell receptor beta chains follows, all from one sample in a study of shared clonotypes between healthy human individuals. The method was immunoSEQ multiplex PCR; TCRdb's version includes in-frame clones alone and lacks a portion of them. Of about 580,000 clones detected, roughly 98% appear once; the ten largest clones hold approximately 0.3%. Sequencing input: naive CD8+ T cells sorted from blood. These receptor sequences come from a man aged 30 to 39 in good health. Both conserved end residues are trimmed from each CDR3. Not all rows give a size; the values are once, few, many and, for expanded clones, a class.

v_call	j_call	cdr3_length	clone_size	cdr3_aa
TRBV7-9	TRBJ2-1	11	.	ASSPKDRNEQF
TRBV18	TRBJ2-2	14	.	ASSPRDSANTGELF
TRBV19	TRBJ1-1	13	.	ASSVGDPLNTEAF
TRBV7-9	TRBJ2-7	12	.	ASSSRVSPYEQY
TRBV13	TRBJ2-2	13	.	ASSSRTVNTGELF
TRBV7-2	TRBJ2-5	14	.	ASSSRDRGLQETQY
TRBV27	TRBJ1-5	11	few	ASSLAGGQPQH
TRBV27	TRBJ1-5	12	many	ASSPRGPDQPQH
TRBV7-9	TRBJ2-5	14	.	ASSLVASGIGETQY
TRBV29-1	TRBJ2-7	12	.	SVVLGTSIYEQY
TRBV30	TRBJ1-4	9	.	AWSVGNRGS
TRBV6-5	TRBJ2-7	14	once	ASSYSGYNNPYEQY
TRBV7-3	TRBJ2-7	13	.	ASSFGGAPSYEQY
TRBV29-1	TRBJ2-7	14	once	SVGTSGSRATYEQY
TRBV11-2	TRBJ1-2	12	.	ASSLEGVRAGYT
TRBV27	TRBJ2-7	11	once	ASSSSSSYEQY
TRBV10-3	TRBJ2-7	11	.	AITPGANYEQY
TRBV27	TRBJ2-3	14	.	ASSFLGGRSTDTQY
TRBV7-9	TRBJ2-1	17	.	ASSSSSVRLAGPYNEQF
TRBV28	TRBJ1-2	13	.	ASLPTGFSNYGYT
TRBV2	TRBJ2-7	8	.	ASRGGEQY
TRBV11-2	TRBJ2-7	14	.	ASSLGPLAGVEEQY
TRBV14	TRBJ2-1	15	.	ASSQDVGLGGNNEQF
TRBV4-3	TRBJ1-2	14	.	ASSQKFYPGPRGYT
TRBV29-1	TRBJ2-4	13	.	SVEAAGIAKNIQY
TRBV2	TRBJ1-1	10	once	ASSTGNTEAF
TRBV7-2	TRBJ2-3	14	.	ASSWTSGVSTDTQY
TRBV4-3	TRBJ2-5	14	.	ASSQDHEGRSETQY
TRBV5-1	TRBJ1-1	13	.	ASSSVEGARTEAF
TRBV7-9	TRBJ1-1	12	.	ASSSRDQSTEAF
TRBV11-2	TRBJ2-7	12	.	ASSSTTHAYEQY
TRBV6-1	TRBJ2-7	12	.	ASYSGASSYEQY
TRBV7-2	TRBJ1-2	13	once	ASSLAPGFHYGYT
TRBV14	TRBJ2-7	12	.	ASSSQDRSYEQY
TRBV15	TRBJ2-7	13	.	ATSSSPSGAYEQY
TRBV19	TRBJ2-3	11	once	ASSGASTDTQY
TRBV9	TRBJ2-5	10	.	ASNRGGETQY
TRBV7-9	TRBJ2-4	14	.	ASSLPTGIAKNIQY
TRBV9	TRBJ2-1	11	.	ASSGEARGEQF
TRBV7-9	TRBJ2-7	12	.	ASSPPGQGNEQY
TRBV7-2	TRBJ2-1	13	.	ASSSVAGGGDEQF
TRBV19	TRBJ1-5	9	.	ASSVPGHQH
TRBV30	TRBJ2-3	16	.	AWRDWGLAGLGTDTQY
TRBV5-4	TRBJ1-2	15	.	ASSSGAQKKLDYGYT
TRBV29-1	TRBJ2-7	12	.	SGNNRPQAREQY
TRBV15	TRBJ2-3	12	.	ATSRETSTDTQY
TRBV6-6	TRBJ1-2	14	.	ASTSTTAERAYGYT
TRBV11-2	TRBJ2-1	13	once	ASREGILSYNEQF
TRBV7-2	TRBJ1-4	12	.	ASSPHDRGQKLF
TRBV27	TRBJ2-2	12	.	ASSFGANTGELF
TRBV4-2	TRBJ2-3	15	.	ASSQERETISLDTQY
TRBV11-3	TRBJ2-1	14	.	ASSLDQAGGFNEQF